These 26 T cell receptor beta chains share one sample of origin, sequenced in a study of shared clonotypes between healthy human individuals. TCRdb's table, derived via immunoSEQ multiplex PCR, lists solely in-frame clones and lacks some. The data hold about 2.4 million clones, with more than 85% observed a single time. The sample consisted of naive CD4+ T cells from PBMCs. Specified subset: CD45RA+ positively selected. Receptor source: a man younger than 35 in good health. Some clones in this sample may be carry-over from other donors' samples.

This clone was seen a handful of times. The rearrangement links TRBV15 to TRBJ2-7; 10 bases match TRBD1. Germline V gene data show CDR1 as LNHNV and CDR2 as YYDKDF (reference sequence). With 1 base clipped from V and 2 bases from J, the junction kept 8 bases outside the gene matches. The CDR3 contains 17 residues. Written as DNA, the CDR3 is TGTGCCACCAGCAGAGGAGGACCCGGACAGGGGGCCTACGAGCAGTACTTC. Amino acids: CATSRGGPGQGAYEQYF. The whole variable domain, remainder taken from reference TRBV15 and TRBJ2-7, is DAMVIQNPRYQVTQFGKPVTLSCSQTLNHNVMYWYQQKSSQAPKLLFHYYDKDFNNEADTPDNFQSRRPNTSFCFLDIRSPGLGDTAMYLCATSRGGPGQGAYEQYFGPGTRLTVT.

The V and J genes are TRBV28 and TRBJ1-2; D is unresolved. The germline V and J ends were trimmed by 7 bases and 3 bases, with 18 bases remaining between them. Looked up from germline, CDR1 is MDHEN and CDR2 is SYDVKM. The CDR3 covers 15 residues. The CDR3 is CASNPSPAGYYGYTF. CDR3 DNA sequence: TGTGCCAGCAACCCCAGTCCCGCAGGCTACTATGGCTACACCTTC.

V usage is TRBV6-6 and J usage is TRBJ2-7; TRBD1 agrees at 8 bases. This CDR3 is built from 15 residues. Germline CDR1 MNHNY, CDR2 SVGAGI (reference sequence). Trimming took 4 bases from V and 6 from J; bases not matched to a gene: 11. CDR3: CASSFGQGGLSEQYF. In DNA form, the CDR3 reads TGTGCCAGCAGTTTTGGACAGGGAGGTTTAAGCGAGCAGTACTTC.

V usage is TRBV7-8 and J usage is TRBJ2-1; D tentatively fits TRBD1 or TRBD2 (5 bases each). The CDR3 extends over 16 amino acids. CDR1 is SGHVS and CDR2 is FQNEAQ in the germline V gene. V was shortened by 4 bases and J by 0 bases, with 13 bases between the two germline ends. In DNA form, the CDR3 reads TGTGCCAGCAGCTCGGGACCCTCAAGCTCCTACAATGAGCAGTTCTTC. It translates to CASSSGPSSSYNEQFF.

This rearrangement joins TRBV5-1 to TRBJ2-3, with D unclear. CDR3 length equals 13 residues. V shed 4 bases and J shed 5 bases, with 11 bases lying between them. Germline assignment: CDR1 SGHRS and CDR2 YFSETQ. The DNA of the CDR3 is TGCGCCAGCAGCGCCGGCGAACGAGATACGCAGTATTTT. Translated: CASSAGERDTQYF.

The chain uses TRBV14 and TRBJ1-2; 8 bases fit TRBD1. The CDR3 extends over 14 amino acids. The V segment lost 1 base and the J segment 11 bases; nucleotides outside the gene matches: 9. The germline V gene has CDR1 SGHDN and CDR2 FVKESK. CDR3 sequence: CASSQVSAGGSYTF. The CDR3, as DNA: TGTGCCAGCAGCCAAGTTTCGGCAGGGGGCTCTTACACCTTC.

J is TRBJ1-2 and V is TRBV29-1, with 7 bases lining up with TRBD1. Per the germline V gene, CDR1 is SQVTM and CDR2 is ANQGSEA. V dropped 4 bases and J dropped 4; count of bases not matched to a gene: 15. CDR3 length: 16 amino acids. CDR3 in DNA: TGCAGCGTTGGGCAAACGGGACAGAGGAAAATCTATGGCTACACCTTC. Its protein product is CSVGQTGQRKIYGYTF.

The chain joins TRBV5-5 to TRBJ1-1; the D gene is possibly TRBD1 (6 bases). This CDR3 comprises 12 residues. V was clipped by 3 bases and J by 8 bases, with 11 bases between them. Germline V CDR1 and CDR2: SGHKS, YYEKEE (reference sequence). The CDR3 nucleotides read TGTGCCAGCAGCTGGGAACAGGGCGAAGCTTTCTTT. Translation gives CASSWEQGEAFF.

With respect to this clone: Distinct nucleotide sequences in the sample also encode this CDR3. V gene TRBV21-1 combines with J gene TRBJ1-5; the table's D call, TRBD1, has no DNA check behind it. TRBV21-1 is reported as a pseudogene. The CDR3 is 14 residues long. The CDR3 coding sequence is TGTGCCAGCTCATTAGTTGGCACCTACAGAGCCCAGCATTTT. This sequence encodes CASSLVGTYRAQHF.

On this clone itself: At the DNA level, this CDR3 is encoded by other sequences in the same sample as well. The rearrangement uses TRBV5-1 and TRBJ2-5, with D unresolved. V gave up 0 bases and J gave up 3 bases, with 3 bases separating them. Germline V gene sequence: CDR1 SGHRS, CDR2 YFSETQ. CDR3 length: 12 amino acids. The CDR3 nucleotides read TGCGCCAGCAGCTTGGGCGAAGAGACCCAGTACTTC. Translation: CASSLGEETQYF. Looking up the rest from reference TRBV5-1 and TRBJ2-5 gives the full variable domain: KAGVTQTPRYLIKTRGQQVTLSCSPISGHRSVSWYQQTPGQGLQFLFEYFSETQRNKGNFPGRFSGRQFSNSRSEMNVSTLELGDSALYLCASSLGEETQYFGPGTRLLVL.

This clone has a single count. The conserved closing phenylalanine or tryptophan is absent in this CDR3, likely reflecting a read error. The chain joins TRBV29-1 to TRBJ2-7; D is tentatively TRBD1 or TRBD2 (5 bases each). From germline, CDR1 is SQVTM and CDR2 ANQGSEA. V shed 6 bases and J shed 3 bases, with 15 bases lying between them. The CDR3 totals 13 residues. The CDR3 bases are TGCAGCGTCCGGGACGCAACCTACTACGAGCAGTACCTC. This codes for CSVRDATYYEQYL.

The chain carries TRBV27 and TRBJ2-7, with 10 positions matching TRBD2. The germline CDR1 and CDR2 sequences are MNHEY and SMNVEV (reference sequence). Germline trimming cut 6 bases from V and 1 base from J; bases unmatched to any gene: 18. The CDR3 runs to 19 residues. The DNA of the CDR3 is TGTGCCAGCAGCCCTGACGGCGGTATCAGGACTAGCGGTTCCTACGAGCAGTACTTC. Residues: CASSPDGGIRTSGSYEQYF.

A word on this clone: This sample also contains other DNA sequences that code for the same CDR3. The rearrangement links TRBV29-1 to TRBJ2-3; 11 bases agree with TRBD2. Trimming took 3 bases from V and 3 from J; bases not matched to a gene: 2. The CDR3 runs 14 residues. Germline V lookup: CDR1 SQVTM, CDR2 ANQGSEA. Here the CDR3 reads CSVDGLAGTDTQYF. CDR3 coding DNA: TGCAGCGTTGACGGACTAGCGGGTACAGATACGCAGTATTTT.

This clone was seen more than once but under ten times. The chain carries TRBV7-3 and TRBJ2-3; weak D call: TRBD2 (5 bases). Germline CDR1 is SGHTA and CDR2 is FQGTGA. V lost 5 bases and J lost 1, with 7 bases in between. There are 13 residues in the CDR3. The DNA for the CDR3 is TGTGCCAGCAGCCCCGGGGGCACAGATACGCAGTATTTT. Protein: CASSPGGTDTQYF.

The chain uses TRBV27 and TRBJ1-1; a weak D match, TRBD1 (6 bases). The germline V gene has CDR1 MNHEY and CDR2 SMNVEV (reference sequence). Trimming cost V 8 bases and J 4 bases, with 23 bases left between them. The CDR3 sequence is 16 residues long. The CDR3 bases are TGTGCCAGCCTCAAAAGAGCGGGGGCAGGAGGCACTGAAGCTTTCTTT. Amino acids: CASLKRAGAGGTEAFF.

This chain links TRBV10-3 with TRBJ2-1, with TRBD1 matching over 9 bases. This CDR3 is built from 14 residues. The V gene end was trimmed by 0 bases and the J gene end by 8 bases; junction bases not matched to a gene: 2. CDR1 is ENHRY, CDR2 SYGVKD, per germline. The CDR3 DNA reads TGTGCCATCAGTGAGTCACAGGGGGCTTATGAGCAGTTCTTC. Its translation: CAISESQGAYEQFF.

Of note for this clone: This specimen includes other DNA sequences encoding the same CDR3. The chain employs TRBV11-3 and TRBJ2-7; perhaps TRBD2 as D (6 bases). Between the trimmed V and J ends, which lost 5 bases and 4 bases, there was a span of 12 bases. Per germline, CDR1 SGHNT and CDR2 YENEEA. CDR3 length: 13 amino acids. The chain's CDR3 is CASSLGTAYEQYF. The CDR3 nucleotides read TGTGCCAGCAGCCTCGGGACTGCATACGAGCAGTACTTC.

Only one count was recorded for this clone. This chain joins TRBV19 and TRBJ2-2; D might be TRBD1 or TRBD2, each matching 6 bases. The germline V gene encodes CDR1 LNHDA and CDR2 SQIVND (reference sequence). The CDR3 has 15 residues. Deletions cut 4 bases from V and 3 bases from J, with 12 bases between. The CDR3 loop is CASSRYREDTGELFF. CDR3 coding DNA: TGTGCCAGTAGTAGATACAGGGAGGACACCGGGGAGCTGTTTTTT.

V usage is TRBV27 and J usage is TRBJ2-3; the match to TRBD2 covers 12 bases. Trimming removed 5 bases from V and 4 bases from J; junction bases left unmatched: 10. The CDR3 runs 17 residues. Germline CDR1 MNHEY, CDR2 SMNVEV (reference sequence). The DNA of the CDR3 is TGTGCCAGCAGTCCCACGCTAGCGGGAGGGCCTTCAGATACGCAGTATTTT. It encodes CASSPTLAGGPSDTQYF.

This chain connects TRBV19 to TRBJ1-1, with 8 nucleotides matching TRBD1. CDR1 is LNHDA, CDR2 SQIVND, per germline (reference sequence). The CDR3 length is 15 residues. V lost 4 bases, J lost 4 bases, and 8 bases stayed unmatched. The CDR3 DNA is TGTGCCAGTAGTACAGCAGGGGGCCGTAGCACTGAAGCTTTCTTT. It codes for CASSTAGGRSTEAFF.

The chain uses TRBV25-1 and TRBJ1-2; D unclear. Trimming left V 7 bases short and J 1 base short, with 10 bases between. There are 13 residues in the CDR3. Germline V gene lookup returns CDR1 MGHDK and CDR2 SYGVNS. CDR3 nucleotide sequence: TGTGCCAGCACCCCCGGGGTTAACTATGGCTACACCTTC. Translation: CASTPGVNYGYTF.

This sequence joins TRBV4-1 and TRBJ2-3; the D is unclear. V gave up 1 base and J gave up 4 bases, with 9 bases separating them. Germline lookup yields CDR1 MGHRA and CDR2 YSYEKL. The CDR3 is 14 residues long. The CDR3 sequence is CASSQGGLSDTQYF. Written as DNA, the CDR3 is TGCGCCAGCAGCCAAGGTGGTCTTTCAGATACGCAGTATTTT.

The CDR3 sequence: CASSPVASSGTSQETQYF. The CDR3 DNA sequence: TGTGCCAGCAGCCCCGTGGCGAGTAGCGGGACCTCCCAAGAGACCCAGTACTTC. The rearrangement joins TRBV7-8 to TRBJ2-5; TRBD2 aligns across 8 bases. The CDR3 runs to 18 residues. The J segment lost 1 base and the V segment lost 5 bases, leaving 15 bases of the junction unmatched. Per the germline V gene, CDR1 is SGHVS and CDR2 is FQNEAQ.

This sequence joins TRBV5-1 and TRBJ1-5; D not resolved. The length of the CDR3 is 15 residues. With 0 bases removed from V and 7 bases from J, the gap between germline ends came to 14 bases. Germline V CDR1 and CDR2: SGHRS, YFSETQ. The chain's CDR3 is CASSLDGDPTQPQHF. The CDR3 nucleotides read TGCGCCAGCAGCTTGGACGGTGACCCAACCCAGCCCCAGCATTTT.

The rearrangement joins TRBV28 to TRBJ2-1, with a possible D match to TRBD1 (6 bases). V lost 6 bases and J 2 bases, leaving 17 bases between the germline ends. Germline CDR1 is MDHEN and CDR2 is SYDVKM. The CDR3 has 16 amino acids. Written as DNA, the CDR3 is TGTGCCAGCAGCCGACCTCCGGGACAACCCTACAATGAGCAGTTCTTC. Amino acid sequence: CASSRPPGQPYNEQFF.

The genes are TRBV5-1 and TRBJ1-1, with D possibly TRBD1 on 5 matching bases. Germline V gene data show CDR1 as SGHRS and CDR2 as YFSETQ. The V gene lost 0 bases and the J gene lost 5 bases, with 17 bases spanning the gap. The length of the CDR3 is 16 residues. The CDR3 here is CASSLAGAGKETEAFF. In nucleotides, the CDR3 is TGCGCCAGCAGCTTGGCCGGGGCAGGGAAGGAGACTGAAGCTTTCTTT.